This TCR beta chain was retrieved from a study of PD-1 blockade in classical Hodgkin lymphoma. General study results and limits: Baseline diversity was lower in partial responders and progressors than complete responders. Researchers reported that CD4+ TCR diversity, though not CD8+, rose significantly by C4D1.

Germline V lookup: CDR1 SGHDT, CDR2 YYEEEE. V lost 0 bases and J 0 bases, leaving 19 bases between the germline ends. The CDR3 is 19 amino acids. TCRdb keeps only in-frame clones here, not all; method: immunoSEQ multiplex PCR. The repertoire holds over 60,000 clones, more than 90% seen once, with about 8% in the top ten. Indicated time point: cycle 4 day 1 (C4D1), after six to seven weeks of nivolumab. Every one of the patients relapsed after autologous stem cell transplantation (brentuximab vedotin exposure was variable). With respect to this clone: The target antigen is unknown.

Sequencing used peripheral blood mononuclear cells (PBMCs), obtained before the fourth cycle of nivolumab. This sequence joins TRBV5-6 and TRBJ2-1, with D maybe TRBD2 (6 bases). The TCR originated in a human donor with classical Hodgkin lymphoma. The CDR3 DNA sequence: TGTGCCAGCAGCTTGGTGGGTCTTGGAGGAGGGAGCTCCTACAATGAGCAGTTCTTC. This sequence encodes CASSLVGLGGGSSYNEQFF. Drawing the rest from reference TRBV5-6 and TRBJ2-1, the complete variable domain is DAGVTQSPTHLIKTRGQQVTLRCSPKSGHDTVSWYQQALGQGPQFIFQYYEEEERQRGNFPDRFSGHQFPNYSSELNVNALLLGDSALYLCASSLVGLGGGSSYNEQFFGPGTRLTVL.